This T cell receptor (beta chain) stems from a study of long-term antiretroviral therapy in people with HIV. They ran version v3.0 of the immunoSEQ assay at survey level. Target depth was roughly 40,000-50,000 T-cell genomes per sample. TCRdb's table, derived via immunoSEQ multiplex PCR, lists solely in-frame clones and lacks some. The sample contains tens of thousands of clones, roughly 87% of which appear only once. No donor had fewer than one pre-ART PBMC sample or fewer than two post-ART PBMC samples. Study outcomes and limitations: Diversity went up after ART and still fell short of transplant donor controls. Repertoires with HIV possessed tighter CDR3 length spans than those of controls.

On this clone: Antigen specificity is unknown.

V was pared by 1 base and J by 3 bases, with 15 bases between. CDR1 SGHTA and CDR2 FQGNSA come from the germline V gene. CDR3 size: 16 residues. This sequence joins TRBV7-2 and TRBJ1-1; D perhaps matches TRBD1 (5 bases). This clonotype originated in a man between 50 and 59 years old with HIV. Specimen: unsorted PBMCs, collected 2 years after starting antiretroviral therapy. The CDR3 DNA reads as TGTGCCAGCAGCTTAGTGGTGGGACCTCGGGACACTGAAGCTTTCTTT. Translated: CASSLVVGPRDTEAFF. The entire variable domain, with the rest obtained from reference TRBV7-2 and TRBJ1-1, is as follows: GAGVSQSPSNKVTEKGKDVELRCDPISGHTALYWYRQSLGQGLEFLIYFQGNSAPDKSGLPSDRFSAERTGGSVSTLTIQRTQQEDSAVYLCASSLVVGPRDTEAFFGQGTRLTVV.